This TCR beta chain emerged from a study of beta chain features in type 1 diabetes. Overall study context: Summed over all samples, the examined sorted cells came to about 110 million.

This clone has just a few counts. Its antigen is as yet unknown. Expressed TCRB transcripts were sequenced because the isolated RNA had all been reverse transcribed beforehand. The protocol was immunoSEQ multiplex PCR, while the TCRdb copy is restricted to in-frame clones and leaves out a portion. The sample lists 300,000 to 450,000 clones, 9.6% occurring once. Germline lookup yields CDR1 MDHEN and CDR2 SYDVKM. The CDR3 runs to 18 residues. J was trimmed by 0 bases and V by 7 bases; bases with no gene match: 10. Sorting of CD4+ naive, central memory, regulatory and stem cell-like memory cells was performed via CD45RO/CCR7/CD25/CD127/CD95/CD27. Study conclusions and caveats: It was among patients, rather than healthy donors, that naive, central memory and Treg TCRB repertoires appeared more similar. A definitive answer on HLA type influencing TCRB rearrangement was not reached here. There was a moderate but significant shortening of TCRB CDR3s in all four CD4+ subsets of Type 1 diabetes patients.

The sample taken for sequencing was central memory CD4+ T cells from blood. This receptor was taken from a man in his thirties or forties with type 1 diabetes. The chain uses TRBV28 and TRBJ1-5; 12 bases agree with TRBD1. The DNA of the CDR3 is TGTGCCAGCAATACCCCGGGACAGGGGGCATCTAGCAATCAGCCCCAGCATTTT. Translation: CASNTPGQGASSNQPQHF.